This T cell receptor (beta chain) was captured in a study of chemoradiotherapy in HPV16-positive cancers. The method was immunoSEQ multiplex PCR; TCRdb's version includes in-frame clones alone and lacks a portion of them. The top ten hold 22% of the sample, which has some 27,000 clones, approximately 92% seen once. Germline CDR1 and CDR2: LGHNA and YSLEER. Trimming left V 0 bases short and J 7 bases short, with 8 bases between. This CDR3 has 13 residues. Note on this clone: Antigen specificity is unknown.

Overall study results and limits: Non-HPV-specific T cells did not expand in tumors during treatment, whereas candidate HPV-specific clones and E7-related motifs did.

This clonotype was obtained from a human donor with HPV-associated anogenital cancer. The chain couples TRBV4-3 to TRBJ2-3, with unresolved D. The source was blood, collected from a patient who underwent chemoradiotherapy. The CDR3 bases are TGCGCCAGCAGCCAAGAATTGGAGTATACGCAGTATTTT. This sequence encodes CASSQELEYTQYF.